This TCR beta chain was recorded in a study of T cell repertoires in ileal Crohn's disease. Sequenced by immunoSEQ multiplex PCR; TCRdb stores in-frame clones only, minus some. The table records 25,000 to 30,000 clones, about 81% of them present only once. This clone has only one observation. Its antigen is undetermined. Whole-study results and caveats: Sorted CD8 T cells held more high-frequency clones than CD4.

The V gene lost 2 bases and the J gene lost 3 bases, with 8 bases spanning the gap. The CDR3 loop spans 13 amino acids. In germline, CDR1 is GTSNPN, CDR2 SVGIG (reference sequence). Sequenced: ileal tissue. The J gene is TRBJ1-5, the V gene TRBV30; a weak D match, TRBD1 (5 bases). This clonotype was sampled from an adult with Crohn's disease. DNA of the CDR3: TGTGCCTGGAGTCGGGGGATCAATCAGCCCCAGCATTTT. The encoded protein is CAWSRGINQPQHF. Full variable domain (rest looked up from reference TRBV30 and TRBJ1-5): SQTIHQWPATLVQPVGSPLSLECTVEGTSNPNLYWYRQAAGRGLQLLFYSVGIGQISSEVPQNLSASRPQDRQFILSSKKLLLSDSGFYLCAWSRGINQPQHFGDGTRLSIL.